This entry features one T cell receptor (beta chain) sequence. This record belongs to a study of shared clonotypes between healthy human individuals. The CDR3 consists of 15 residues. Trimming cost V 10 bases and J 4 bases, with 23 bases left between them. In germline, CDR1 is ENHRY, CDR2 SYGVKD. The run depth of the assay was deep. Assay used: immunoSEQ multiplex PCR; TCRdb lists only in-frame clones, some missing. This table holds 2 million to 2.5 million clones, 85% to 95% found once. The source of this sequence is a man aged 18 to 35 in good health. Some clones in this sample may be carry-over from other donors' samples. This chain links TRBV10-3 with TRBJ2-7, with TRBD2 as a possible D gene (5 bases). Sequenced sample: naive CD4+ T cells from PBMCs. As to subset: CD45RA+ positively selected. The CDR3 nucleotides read TGTGCCACCCAAAGACGGACCACGACGGGGTACGAGCAGTACTTC. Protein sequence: CATQRRTTTGYEQYF.